This T cell receptor (beta chain) is drawn from a study of CD8 T cells in ankylosing spondylitis. The table lists this clonotype with many counts. Its specificity is not known. Germline assignment: CDR1 SGHRS and CDR2 YFSETQ. The CDR3 length is 12 residues. The V gene lost 4 bases and the J gene lost 5 bases, with 9 bases spanning the gap. The study, taken as a whole, reports: With a CD8+ phenotype, disease-linked clones were relatively rare in peripheral blood.

Making use of molecular barcodes, quantitative 5'-RACE generated TCR beta libraries. Each CDR3 protein is one row after TCRdb ran MiXCR on the 5' RACE reads. The data contain 250,000 to 400,000 distinct CDR3 sequences, approximately 10% of them singletons. This chain connects TRBV5-1 to TRBJ1-1; no reliable D call. This clonotype originated in a female donor with ankylosing spondylitis or in good health (not recorded which). Source material: blood, either unsorted or a sorted T cell fraction (not recorded which). The chain's CDR3 is CASSVKGTEAFF. The CDR3 coding sequence is TGCGCCAGCAGCGTGAAAGGGACTGAAGCTTTCTTT.